Below are 2 T cell receptor beta chains sequenced from a single sample in a study of technical replicates of blood from a few donors. This table comes from immunoSEQ multiplex PCR, and its TCRdb copy is limited to in-frame clones, with some not included. The repertoire holds 66,000 or so clones, with approximately 87% as singletons. The sequenced sample consisted of PBMCs. Every receptor here comes from a human donor in good health. Some clones in this sample may be carry-over from other donors' samples.

The genes are TRBV11-3 and TRBJ2-3; 16 positions agree with TRBD2. This CDR3 has 16 residues. The trim removed 3 bases at V and 5 bases at J, leaving 2 bases unmatched. Germline CDR1 and CDR2: SGHNT and YENEEA. CDR3 sequence reads: CASSLGLAGGGDTQYF. The DNA of the CDR3 is TGTGCCAGCAGCTTGGGACTAGCGGGAGGGGGAGATACGCAGTATTTT.

This chain links TRBV2 with TRBJ2-3; 7 bases are a match to TRBD1. Trimming cost V 9 bases and J 0 bases; bases outside gene matches: 6. This CDR3 has 14 amino acids. Germline CDR1 reads SNHLY; CDR2 reads FYNNEI. The CDR3 coding sequence is TGTGCCAGAGCCGGGACAGCGAGCACAGATACGCAGTATTTT. Translated, it gives CARAGTASTDTQYF.